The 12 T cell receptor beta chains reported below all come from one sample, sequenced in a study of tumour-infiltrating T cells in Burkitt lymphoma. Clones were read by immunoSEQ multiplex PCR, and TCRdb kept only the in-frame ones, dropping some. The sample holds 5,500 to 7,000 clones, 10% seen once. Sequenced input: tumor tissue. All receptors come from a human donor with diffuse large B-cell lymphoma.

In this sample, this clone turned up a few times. The CDR3 is CASSLLRPAGTDTQYF. Written as DNA, the CDR3 is TGTGCCAGCAGCCTCCTTAGACCAGCCGGCACAGATACGCAGTATTTT. The rearrangement links TRBV11-2 to TRBJ2-3; D unclear. CDR1 is SGHAT and CDR2 is FQNNGV in the germline V gene. With 5 bases removed from V and 1 base from J, the gap between germline ends came to 16 bases. The CDR3 covers 16 residues.

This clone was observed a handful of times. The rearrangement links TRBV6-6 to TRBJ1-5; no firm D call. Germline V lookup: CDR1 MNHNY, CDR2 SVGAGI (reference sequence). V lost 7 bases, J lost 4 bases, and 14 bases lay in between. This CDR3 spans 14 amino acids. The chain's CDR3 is CASMEGSLNQPQHF. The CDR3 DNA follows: TGTGCCAGCATGGAAGGGTCCTTAAATCAGCCCCAGCATTTT.

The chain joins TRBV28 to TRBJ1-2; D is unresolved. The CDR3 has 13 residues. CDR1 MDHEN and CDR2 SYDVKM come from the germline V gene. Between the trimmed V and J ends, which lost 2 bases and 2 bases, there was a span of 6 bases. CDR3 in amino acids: CASSLSSNYGYTF. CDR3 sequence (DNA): TGTGCCAGCAGTTTAAGCAGCAACTATGGCTACACCTTC.

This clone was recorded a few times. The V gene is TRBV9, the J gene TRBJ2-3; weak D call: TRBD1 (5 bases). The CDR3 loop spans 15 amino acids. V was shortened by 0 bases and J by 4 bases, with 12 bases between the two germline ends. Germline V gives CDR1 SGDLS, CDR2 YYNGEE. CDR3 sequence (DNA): TGTGCCAGCAGCGTAGAGGGGTTCAGCCCAGATACGCAGTATTTT. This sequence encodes CASSVEGFSPDTQYF.

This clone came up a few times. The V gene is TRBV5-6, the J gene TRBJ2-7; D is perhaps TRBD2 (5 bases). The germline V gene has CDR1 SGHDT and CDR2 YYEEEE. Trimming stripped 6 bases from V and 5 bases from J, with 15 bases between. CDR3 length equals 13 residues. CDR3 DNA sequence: TGTGCCAGCACCCAGGTGGGAGCGGACGAGCAGTACTTC. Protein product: CASTQVGADEQYF.

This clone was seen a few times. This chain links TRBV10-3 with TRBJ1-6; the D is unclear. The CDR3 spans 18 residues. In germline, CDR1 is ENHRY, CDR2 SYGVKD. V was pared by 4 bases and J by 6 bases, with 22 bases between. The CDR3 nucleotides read TGTGCCATCAGTGGGCGCTCGGCAGGAGTTATGGGTAATTCACCCCTCCACTTT. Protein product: CAISGRSAGVMGNSPLHF.

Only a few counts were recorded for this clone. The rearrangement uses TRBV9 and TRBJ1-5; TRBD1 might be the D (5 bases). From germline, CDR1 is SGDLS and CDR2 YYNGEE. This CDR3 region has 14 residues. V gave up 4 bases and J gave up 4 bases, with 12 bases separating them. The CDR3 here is CASSSGLRNQPQHF. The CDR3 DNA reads TGTGCCAGCAGCTCGGGACTCAGGAATCAGCCCCAGCATTTT.

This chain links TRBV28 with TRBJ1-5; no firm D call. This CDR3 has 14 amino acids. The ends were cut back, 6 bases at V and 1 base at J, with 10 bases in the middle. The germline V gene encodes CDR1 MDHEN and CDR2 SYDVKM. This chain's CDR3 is CASSGITSNQPQHF. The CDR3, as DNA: TGTGCCAGCAGCGGGATTACGAGCAATCAGCCCCAGCATTTT.

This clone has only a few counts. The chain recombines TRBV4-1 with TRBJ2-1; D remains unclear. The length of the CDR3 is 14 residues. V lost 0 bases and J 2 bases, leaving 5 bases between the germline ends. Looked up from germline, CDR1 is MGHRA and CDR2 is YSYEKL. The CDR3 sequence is CASSQEGPYNEQFF. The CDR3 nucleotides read TGCGCCAGCAGCCAAGAAGGGCCCTACAATGAGCAGTTCTTC.

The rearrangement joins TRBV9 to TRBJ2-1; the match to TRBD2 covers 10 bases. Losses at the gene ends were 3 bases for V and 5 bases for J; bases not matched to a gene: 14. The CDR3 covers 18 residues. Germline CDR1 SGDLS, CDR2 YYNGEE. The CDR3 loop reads CASSGSIEGTSADNEQFF. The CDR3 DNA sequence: TGTGCCAGCAGCGGTAGTATAGAGGGGACTAGCGCCGACAATGAGCAGTTCTTC.

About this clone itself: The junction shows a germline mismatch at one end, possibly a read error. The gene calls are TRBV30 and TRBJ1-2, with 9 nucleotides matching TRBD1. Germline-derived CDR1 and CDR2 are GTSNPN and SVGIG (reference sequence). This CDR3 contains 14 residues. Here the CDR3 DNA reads TGTGCCTGGAGGCCCCTGGGACAGGGTAGTGGCTACATCTTC. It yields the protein CAWRPLGQGSGYIF.

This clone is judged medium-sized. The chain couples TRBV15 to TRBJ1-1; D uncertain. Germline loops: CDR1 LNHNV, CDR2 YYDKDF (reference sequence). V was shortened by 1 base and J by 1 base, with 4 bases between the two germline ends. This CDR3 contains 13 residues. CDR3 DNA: TGTGCCACCAGCAGAGTGAGGAACACTGAAGCTTTCTTT. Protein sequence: CATSRVRNTEAFF.